This entry concerns a single T cell receptor (beta chain). Its antigen is currently unknown. These data originate in a study of cytomegalovirus exposure and HLA in healthy donors. Regarding the study as a whole: Per a later analysis, HLA-associated TCR beta chains showed more clonal expansion than other, equally common TCR beta chains. The authors confirmed in vitro that a few CMV-associated chains were specific for CMV antigens. The study found most TCR sequences rare, yet found some public TCRs in many donors. Presence/absence analyses treated sequencing depth as roughly uniform across donors.

The CDR3 runs to 15 residues. CDR1 SGHTA and CDR2 FQGNSA come from the germline V gene. V shed 5 bases and J 7 bases; nucleotides not matched to a gene: 8. The PCR contained 60 Vbeta and 13 Jbeta primers. TCRdb's copy holds only in-frame clones and misses some; the assay was immunoSEQ multiplex PCR. The sample contains under 130,000 clones, approximately 80% of which appear only once. The sample consisted of PBMCs. The sequence derives from a man aged 25 to 40 in good health and CMV-seronegative. This chain links TRBV7-2 with TRBJ1-4; the match to TRBD1 covers 9 bases. The DNA for the CDR3 is TGTGCCAGCAGCCCTACCGGGACAGGGTTTGAAAAACTGTTTTTT. Translating it yields CASSPTGTGFEKLFF.